Below are 29 T cell receptor beta chains sequenced from a single sample in a study of response to subunit inactivated influenza vaccine. TCRdb reanalysed the RT-PCR reads using MiXCR and keeps one entry per CDR3 protein. The repertoire consists of about 300,000 distinct CDR3 sequences, with about 20% occurring once and the leading ten covering about 9.4%. The sample here was PBMCs from blood, taken less than 22 months after vaccination. Receptors were obtained from a man between 50 and 69 years old who received an inactivated influenza vaccine.

The chain is built from TRBV19 and TRBJ1-1, with 8 bases fitting TRBD1. The germline V gene has CDR1 LNHDA and CDR2 SQIVND (reference sequence). Trimming at V came to 5 bases and at J to 1 base, leaving 15 bases not matched to a gene. This CDR3 has 18 amino acids. Here the CDR3 reads CASSAGGRGRMGNTEAFF. In DNA, the CDR3 is TGTGCCAGTAGTGCAGGGGGCAGGGGGCGAATGGGGAACACTGAAGCTTTCTTT.

The chain has TRBV6-2 or TRBV6-3 and TRBJ1-5; D call uncertain. V was clipped by 0 bases and J by 3 bases, with 9 bases between them. Germline lookup yields CDR1 MNHEY and CDR2 SVGEGT. This CDR3 contains 15 residues. The chain's CDR3 is CASSYSILDNQPQHF. DNA of the CDR3: TGTGCCAGCAGTTACTCGATTTTGGACAATCAGCCCCAGCATTTT.

This chain links TRBV27 with TRBJ2-7; D is unclear. V lost 6 bases and J lost 0, with 12 bases in between. This CDR3 has 14 amino acids. Germline CDR1 MNHEY, CDR2 SMNVEV (reference sequence). The DNA of the CDR3 is TGTGCCAGCAGCGTAGACCGGATCTCCTACGAGCAGTACTTC. This codes for CASSVDRISYEQYF.

The J gene is TRBJ2-5, the V gene TRBV27; D is ambiguous. CDR1 MNHEY and CDR2 SMNVEV come from the germline V gene (reference sequence). V dropped 4 bases and J dropped 1 base, with 7 bases sitting between them. CDR3 length equals 13 residues. The CDR3 nucleotides are TGTGCCAGCAGTTCGTTCTCCCAAGAGACCCAGTACTTC. Protein: CASSSFSQETQYF.

The chain carries TRBV5-6 and TRBJ2-6; a weak D match, TRBD2 (6 bases). The germline V gene has CDR1 SGHDT and CDR2 YYEEEE. V was pared by 6 bases and J by 0 bases, with 13 bases between. CDR3 length equals 16 residues. In DNA, the CDR3 is TGTGCCAGCACCCGACGGGACTTCTCTGGGGCCAACGTCCTGACTTTC. Protein sequence: CASTRRDFSGANVLTF. The variable domain in full, with the rest retrieved from reference TRBV5-6 and TRBJ2-6, is DAGVTQSPTHLIKTRGQQVTLRCSPKSGHDTVSWYQQALGQGPQFIFQYYEEEERQRGNFPDRFSGHQFPNYSSELNVNALLLGDSALYLCASTRRDFSGANVLTFGAGSRLTVL.

This clonotype was detected only a few times. J is TRBJ2-3 and V is TRBV7-2; 9 nucleotides line up with TRBD1. The CDR3 has 13 residues. The ends lost 5 bases at V and 8 bases at J; junction bases unmatched: 5. CDR1 is SGHTA and CDR2 is FQGNSA in the germline V gene. For the CDR3, the DNA is TGTGCCAGCAGCCTCAAACAGGGGGCTACGCAGTATTTT. Translation gives CASSLKQGATQYF.

The sample holds many counts of this clonotype. This chain joins TRBV12-3 or TRBV12-4 and TRBJ1-6, with unresolved D. The ends were cut back, 5 bases at V and 4 bases at J, with 9 bases in the middle. The CDR3 is made up of 14 amino acids. The CDR3: CASSPNQYNSPLHF. The CDR3 nucleotides are TGTGCCAGCAGTCCAAATCAATATAATTCACCCCTCCACTTT.

Ten or more counts support this clonotype. This chain connects TRBV6-5 to TRBJ1-1; D unresolved. Trimming left V 0 bases short and J 2 bases short, with 7 bases between. This CDR3 has 14 amino acids. Germline CDR1 reads MNHEY; CDR2 reads SVGAGI. In nucleotides, the CDR3 is TGTGCCAGCAGTTACTCGGCCAGAAACACTGAAGCTTTCTTT. This codes for CASSYSARNTEAFF.

This clonotype was seen a few times. The CDR3 loop is CSASGRRASSKLFF. CDR3 in DNA: TGCAGTGCTAGTGGGCGACGGGCCTCGAGTAAACTGTTTTTT. The chain links TRBV20-1 to TRBJ1-4; D unresolved. Germline loops: CDR1 DFQATT, CDR2 SNEGSKA (reference sequence). Trimming cost V 3 bases and J 11 bases, with 19 bases left between them. CDR3 length equals 14 residues.

In this sample, this clonotype turned up a few times. The rearrangement links TRBV6-1 to TRBJ2-2; a weak D match, TRBD1 (6 bases). V shed 7 bases and J shed 3 bases, with 12 bases lying between them. Germline loops: CDR1 MNHNS, CDR2 SASEGT. The length of the CDR3 is 14 residues. CDR3 coding DNA: TGTGCCAGCACCCTACAGGGTTACACCGGGGAGCTGTTTTTT. Its translation: CASTLQGYTGELFF.

This clonotype was seen a few times. The chain employs TRBV7-9 and TRBJ1-5; D remains ambiguous. Germline V gene sequence: CDR1 SEHNR, CDR2 FQNEAQ (reference sequence). V was pared by 3 bases and J by 4 bases, with 4 bases between. The CDR3 runs 12 residues. CDR3 coding DNA: TGTGCCAGCAGCTTTGTGAATCAGCCCCAGCATTTT. It codes for CASSFVNQPQHF.

CDR3 amino acids: CASSQDLGREGLFF. Here the CDR3 DNA reads TGTGCCAGCAGCCAAGATTTGGGGCGGGAGGGCCTCTTCTTC. The chain joins TRBV3-1 to TRBJ2-1; 9 bases align to TRBD2. V gave up 0 bases and J gave up 16 bases; unmatched junction bases: 10. The germline gives CDR1 LGHDT, CDR2 YNNKEL (reference sequence). This CDR3 is built from 14 residues.

This clonotype was observed a few times. V usage is TRBV5-1 and J usage is TRBJ1-4, with 7 bases aligning to TRBD1. The germline V gene encodes CDR1 SGHRS and CDR2 YFSETQ. The CDR3 spans 16 residues. Trimming removed 4 bases from V and 0 bases from J; junction bases left unmatched: 6. The DNA of the CDR3 is TGCGCCAGCAGCGACGGGACAGTTGCAACTAATGAAAAACTGTTTTTT. Protein: CASSDGTVATNEKLFF.

Only a few counts were recorded for this clonotype. The chain recombines TRBV18 with TRBJ2-6; no clear D gene. V lost 2 bases, J lost 1 base, and 6 bases lay in between. Germline V gives CDR1 KGHSH, CDR2 LQKENI. The CDR3 extends over 15 amino acids. The CDR3 nucleotides read TGTGCCAGCTCACCAAGGGCATCTGGGGCCAACGTCCTGACTTTC. This encodes CASSPRASGANVLTF. The full variable domain, rest sourced from reference TRBV18 and TRBJ2-6, is NAGVMQNPRHLVRRRGQEARLRCSPMKGHSHVYWYRQLPEEGLKFMVYLQKENIIDESGMPKERFSAEFPKEGPSILRIQQVVRGDSAAYFCASSPRASGANVLTFGAGSRLTVL.

This chain uses TRBV6-1 with TRBJ2-3; no clear D gene. The CDR3 is made up of 13 amino acids. The germline CDR1 and CDR2 sequences are MNHNS and SASEGT. Trimming took off 4 bases at V and 2 bases at J, with 7 bases between the two ends. The CDR3 region is CASSVESTDTQYF. As DNA, the CDR3 is TGTGCCAGCAGTGTCGAATCCACAGATACGCAGTATTTT.

V gene TRBV4-3 combines with J gene TRBJ2-1; 13 bases are a match to TRBD2. CDR1 is LGHNA and CDR2 is YSLEER in the germline V gene. Trimming removed 0 bases from V and 8 bases from J; junction bases left unmatched: 7. The CDR3 consists of 17 residues. In DNA form, the CDR3 reads TGCGCCAGCAGCCAAGATCCCCCACTAGCGGGGGGGTATGAGCAGTTCTTC. The encoded protein is CASSQDPPLAGGYEQFF.

The chain combines TRBV25-1 with TRBJ2-2; perhaps TRBD1 as D (6 bases). V was shortened by 8 bases and J by 6 bases, with 19 bases between the two germline ends. Germline V gene sequence: CDR1 MGHDK, CDR2 SYGVNS. CDR3 length equals 15 residues. The CDR3 here is CASGLTGIGAGELFF. The CDR3, as DNA: TGTGCCAGCGGATTAACAGGGATCGGGGCCGGGGAGCTGTTTTTT.

The chain has TRBV20-1 and TRBJ2-5; D may be TRBD1 (6 bases). Germline V gene sequence: CDR1 DFQATT, CDR2 SNEGSKA (reference sequence). Trimming removed 5 bases at V and 0 bases at J, with 16 bases between. The CDR3 has 15 amino acids. Here the CDR3 reads CSADIADSYQETQYF. In nucleotides, the CDR3 is TGCAGTGCTGATATCGCGGACAGCTACCAAGAGACCCAGTACTTC.

The table lists this clonotype with a count of one. A much larger clone is a single base away; this may be a read error. The genes are TRBV4-2 and TRBJ1-1, with no clear D. The CDR3 loop spans 17 amino acids. Trimming removed 2 bases at V and 0 bases at J, with 16 bases between. The V gene's germline CDR1 is LGHNA and CDR2 YNFKEQ. The CDR3 loop reads CASSQRRRRAMNTEAFF. The CDR3 region has the DNA TGTGCCAGCAGCCAAAGGAGGCGACGAGCTATGAACACTGAAGCTTTCTTT.

This clonotype was seen ten or more times. V gene TRBV5-1 combines with J gene TRBJ1-1; the D is unclear. Looked up from germline, CDR1 is SGHRS and CDR2 is YFSETQ. The V end was cut by 0 bases, the J end by 7 bases, with 13 bases between. The CDR3 sequence is 14 residues long. The CDR3 DNA reads TGCGCCAGCAGCTTGGAGGTCTACGCGAATGAAGCTTTCTTT. This codes for CASSLEVYANEAFF.

The CDR3 nucleotides are TGCGCCAGCAGCCAAGATTGGAGGACTAGCGGGTCCAATGAGCAGTTCTTC. It specifies CASSQDWRTSGSNEQFF. The rearrangement joins TRBV4-3 to TRBJ2-1, with TRBD2 matching over 11 bases. The V gene's germline CDR1 is LGHNA and CDR2 YSLEER. V dropped 0 bases and J dropped 6; count of bases not matched to a gene: 7. The CDR3 is made up of 17 amino acids.

There are many counts of this clonotype. The chain joins TRBV29-1 to TRBJ1-4, with D perhaps matching TRBD1 (6 bases). In germline, CDR1 is SQVTM, CDR2 ANQGSEA. The CDR3 has 14 amino acids. The V end was cut by 8 bases, the J end by 8 bases, with 21 bases between. In nucleotides, the CDR3 is TGCAGCAATAACCTGGGGGGCGCGGAAGAAAAACTGTTTTTT. Residues: CSNNLGGAEEKLFF.

This chain links TRBV4-2 with TRBJ2-3, with TRBD1 matching over 12 bases. The CDR3 totals 16 residues. Germline CDR1 and CDR2: LGHNA and YNFKEQ. The ends lost 1 base at V and 3 bases at J; junction bases unmatched: 2. The CDR3 sequence: CASSQVGQGATDTQYF. The CDR3 coding sequence is TGTGCCAGCAGCCAAGTGGGACAGGGGGCTACAGATACGCAGTATTTT.

This clonotype was seen repeatedly, ten times or more. V gene TRBV4-2 combines with J gene TRBJ1-6; TRBD1 is a possible D gene (5 bases). Germline assignment: CDR1 LGHNA and CDR2 YNFKEQ. The ends were cut back, 1 base at V and 4 bases at J, with 11 bases in the middle. CDR3 length equals 16 residues. CDR3 region: CASSQAVGTYNSPLHF. DNA of the CDR3: TGTGCCAGCAGCCAAGCGGTAGGGACGTATAATTCACCCCTCCACTTT.

To note about this clonotype: Germline is not matched at one junction end, which may reflect a read error. V usage is TRBV2 and J usage is TRBJ1-2, with D perhaps TRBD1 (5 bases). CDR3 size: 13 residues. CDR1 and CDR2 (germline): SNHLY, FYNNEI. In DNA, the CDR3 is TGTGCTAGCAGGGAAGGGGCTAACTATGGCTACACCTTC. This sequence encodes CASREGANYGYTF.

This clonotype was seen repeatedly, ten times or more. The gene calls are TRBV5-5 and TRBJ2-3, with D perhaps matching TRBD1 (6 bases). The ends were cut back, 4 bases at V and 0 bases at J, with 15 bases in the middle. The CDR3 loop spans 16 amino acids. Germline CDR1 and CDR2: SGHKS and YYEKEE (reference sequence). The CDR3 here is CASSLLTGISTDTQYF. The CDR3, as DNA: TGTGCCAGCAGCCTCCTGACAGGAATTAGCACAGATACGCAGTATTTT.

This clonotype appeared a few times. This chain joins TRBV4-1 and TRBJ2-2; 12 bases match TRBD2. V dropped 3 bases and J dropped 7; count of bases not matched to a gene: 9. Germline V gene data show CDR1 as MGHRA and CDR2 as YSYEKL. The CDR3 consists of 17 residues. The CDR3 nucleotides read TGCGCCAGCAGCCAGCTAGCTAGCGGGGGGGCCGTCGGGGAGCTGTTTTTT. Translated, it gives CASSQLASGGAVGELFF.

This clonotype has a handful of counts. The rearrangement joins TRBV28 to TRBJ1-5; D is perhaps TRBD1 (5 bases). This CDR3 has 14 amino acids. The V gene lost 3 bases and the J gene lost 3 bases, with 9 bases spanning the gap. CDR1 is MDHEN, CDR2 SYDVKM, per germline. DNA of the CDR3: TGTGCCAGCAGTTTGGGGGGGAACAATCAGCCCCAGCATTTT. Translated: CASSLGGNNQPQHF.

The gene calls are TRBV4-2 and TRBJ2-7, with 13 bases matching TRBD2. Germline V gene sequence: CDR1 LGHNA, CDR2 YNFKEQ. The CDR3 sequence is 15 residues long. Trimming took 4 bases from V and 6 from J; bases not matched to a gene: 6. The CDR3 region has the DNA TGTGCCAGCAGCCCGATGACTAGCGGGGGGTTCGAGCAGTACTTC. It is translated as CASSPMTSGGFEQYF.